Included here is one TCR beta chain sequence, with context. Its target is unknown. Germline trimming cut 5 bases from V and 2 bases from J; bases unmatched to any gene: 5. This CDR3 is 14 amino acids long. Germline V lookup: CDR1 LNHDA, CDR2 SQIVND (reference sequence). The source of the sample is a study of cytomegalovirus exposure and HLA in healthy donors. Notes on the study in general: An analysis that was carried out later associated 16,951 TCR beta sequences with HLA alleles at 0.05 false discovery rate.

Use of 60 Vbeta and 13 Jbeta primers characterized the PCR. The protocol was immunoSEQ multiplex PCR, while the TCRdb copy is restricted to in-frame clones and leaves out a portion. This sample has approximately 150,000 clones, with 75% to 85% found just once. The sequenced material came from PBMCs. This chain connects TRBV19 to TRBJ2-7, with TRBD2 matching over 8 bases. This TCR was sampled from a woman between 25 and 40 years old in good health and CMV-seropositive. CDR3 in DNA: TGTGCCAGTAGTTTCGCGGGAGGCCCCTACGAGCAGTACTTC. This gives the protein CASSFAGGPYEQYF.